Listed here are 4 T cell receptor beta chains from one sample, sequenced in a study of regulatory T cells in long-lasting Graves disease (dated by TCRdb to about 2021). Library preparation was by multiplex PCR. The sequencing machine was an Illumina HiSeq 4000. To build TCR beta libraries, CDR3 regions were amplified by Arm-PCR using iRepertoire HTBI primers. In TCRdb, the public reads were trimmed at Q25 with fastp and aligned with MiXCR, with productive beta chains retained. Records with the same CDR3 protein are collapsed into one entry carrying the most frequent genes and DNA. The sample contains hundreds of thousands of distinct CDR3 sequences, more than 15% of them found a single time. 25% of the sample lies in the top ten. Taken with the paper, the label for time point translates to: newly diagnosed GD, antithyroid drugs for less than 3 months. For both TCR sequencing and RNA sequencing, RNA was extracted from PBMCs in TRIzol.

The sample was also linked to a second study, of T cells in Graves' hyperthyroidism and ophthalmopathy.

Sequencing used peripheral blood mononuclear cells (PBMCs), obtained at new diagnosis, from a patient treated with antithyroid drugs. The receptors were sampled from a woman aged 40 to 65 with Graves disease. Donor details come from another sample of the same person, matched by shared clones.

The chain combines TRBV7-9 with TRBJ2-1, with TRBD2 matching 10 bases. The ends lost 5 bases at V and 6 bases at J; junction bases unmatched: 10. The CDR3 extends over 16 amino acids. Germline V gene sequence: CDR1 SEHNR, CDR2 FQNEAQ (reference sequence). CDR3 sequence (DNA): TGTGCCAGCAGCAGAGCGGGAGGGAACGTACGCAATGAGCAGTTCTTC. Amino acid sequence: CASSRAGGNVRNEQFF.

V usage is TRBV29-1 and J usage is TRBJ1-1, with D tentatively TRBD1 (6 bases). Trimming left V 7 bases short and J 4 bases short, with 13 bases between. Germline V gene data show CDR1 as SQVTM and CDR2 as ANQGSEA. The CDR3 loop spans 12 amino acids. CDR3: CSGDGGLTEAFF. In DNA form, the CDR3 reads TGCAGCGGGGACGGGGGCCTCACTGAAGCTTTCTTT.

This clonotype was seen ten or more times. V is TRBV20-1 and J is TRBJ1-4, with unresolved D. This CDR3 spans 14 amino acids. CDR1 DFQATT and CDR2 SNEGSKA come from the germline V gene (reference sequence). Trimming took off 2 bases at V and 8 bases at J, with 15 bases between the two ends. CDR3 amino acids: CSARSVSQVEKLFF. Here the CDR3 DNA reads TGCAGTGCTAGATCCGTCAGTCAAGTCGAAAAACTGTTTTTT.

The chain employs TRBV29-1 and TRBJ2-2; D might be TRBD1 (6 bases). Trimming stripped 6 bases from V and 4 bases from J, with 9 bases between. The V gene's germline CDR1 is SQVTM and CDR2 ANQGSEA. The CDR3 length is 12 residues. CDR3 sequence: CSVPRGTGELFF. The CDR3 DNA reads TGCAGCGTCCCCAGGGGCACCGGGGAGCTGTTTTTT.